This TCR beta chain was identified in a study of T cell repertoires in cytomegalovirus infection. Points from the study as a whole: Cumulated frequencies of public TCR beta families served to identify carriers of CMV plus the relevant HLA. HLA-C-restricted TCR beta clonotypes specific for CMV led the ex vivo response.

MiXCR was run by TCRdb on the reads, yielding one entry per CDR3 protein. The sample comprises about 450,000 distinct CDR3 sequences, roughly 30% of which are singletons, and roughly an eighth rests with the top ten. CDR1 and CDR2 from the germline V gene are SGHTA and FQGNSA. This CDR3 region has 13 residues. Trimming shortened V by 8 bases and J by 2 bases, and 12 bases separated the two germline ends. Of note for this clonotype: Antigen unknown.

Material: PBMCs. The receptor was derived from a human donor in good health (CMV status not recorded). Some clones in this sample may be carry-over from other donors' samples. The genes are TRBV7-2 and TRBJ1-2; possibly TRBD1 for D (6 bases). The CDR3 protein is CASATGQNYGYTF. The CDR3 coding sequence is TGTGCCAGCGCTACGGGACAAAACTATGGCTACACCTTC.